Below are 7 T cell receptor beta chains sequenced from a single sample in a study of cytomegalovirus exposure and HLA in healthy donors. Vbeta (60) and Jbeta (13) primers were used in the PCR. The assay was immunoSEQ multiplex PCR, and TCRdb's table has in-frame clones only and misses some. Among about 250,000 clones, under 80% were seen once, and the ten largest hold 2% to 2.5%. Sequencing was performed on PBMCs. The receptors stem from a female donor in good health and CMV-seronegative.

This clone was picked up one time. V is TRBV5-4 and J is TRBJ1-4, with 11 bases matching TRBD1. The CDR3 totals 18 residues. V lost 0 bases and J lost 0; bases outside the gene matches: 4. Per the germline V gene, CDR1 is SGHNT and CDR2 is YYREEE (reference sequence). The CDR3 DNA reads as TGTGCCAGCAGCTTGGTGGGACAGGGGGTAGCAACTAATGAAAAACTGTTTTTT. Its translation is CASSLVGQGVATNEKLFF.

This chain connects TRBV5-1 to TRBJ1-1, with a tentative D call TRBD1 (5 bases). From germline, CDR1 is SGHRS and CDR2 YFSETQ. CDR3 length equals 13 residues. V was pared by 2 bases and J by 1 base, with 6 bases between. CDR3 sequence (DNA): TGCGCCAGCAGCTTAAGGGGGAACACTGAAGCTTTCTTT. This translates into CASSLRGNTEAFF.

The chain links TRBV7-2 to TRBJ2-7; D is perhaps TRBD1 (6 bases). The CDR3 sequence is 13 residues long. V lost 6 bases and J lost 1, with 10 bases in between. Germline CDR1 SGHTA, CDR2 FQGNSA. CDR3 sequence reads: CASRRGQSYEQYF. The CDR3 DNA follows: TGTGCCAGCAGAAGAGGACAGTCCTACGAGCAGTACTTC.

This clone was seen a single time. The chain links TRBV19 to TRBJ1-1, with a tentative D call TRBD1 (5 bases). The CDR3 totals 16 residues. V was cut by 5 bases and J by 1 base, with 17 bases left in between. The germline gives CDR1 LNHDA, CDR2 SQIVND (reference sequence). As DNA, the CDR3 is TGTGCCAGTAGTGAAGAAAGCAGGAGGGGGAACACTGAAGCTTTCTTT. This encodes CASSEESRRGNTEAFF.

The chain uses TRBV4-1 and TRBJ2-5, with 9 positions matching TRBD1. The tail of the sequence fits TRBJ2-7 better, so the J call may be wrong. The CDR3 totals 15 residues. Germline CDR1 is MGHRA and CDR2 is YSYEKL. In DNA form, the CDR3 reads TGCGCCAGCAGCCCAGGACAGGGGCCGGCCTACGAGCAGTACTTC. It is translated as CASSPGQGPAYEQYF.

The chain joins TRBV14 to TRBJ1-1; D is unclear. The CDR3 totals 13 residues. CDR1 is SGHDN and CDR2 is FVKESK in the germline V gene. V was shortened by 4 bases and J by 6 bases, with 12 bases between the two germline ends. As DNA, the CDR3 is TGTGCCAGCAGCCCTTTCGGGTACGCTGAAGCTTTCTTT. Its translation: CASSPFGYAEAFF.

The chain combines TRBV9 with TRBJ1-2; D call uncertain. The CDR3 sequence is 15 residues long. CDR1 is SGDLS and CDR2 is YYNGEE in the germline V gene. The V end lost 0 bases, the J end lost 4 bases, and 13 bases lay between the germline ends. The CDR3 region is CASSVGSRAGYGYTF. CDR3 nucleotide sequence: TGTGCCAGCAGCGTAGGGTCCCGTGCGGGCTATGGCTACACCTTC.